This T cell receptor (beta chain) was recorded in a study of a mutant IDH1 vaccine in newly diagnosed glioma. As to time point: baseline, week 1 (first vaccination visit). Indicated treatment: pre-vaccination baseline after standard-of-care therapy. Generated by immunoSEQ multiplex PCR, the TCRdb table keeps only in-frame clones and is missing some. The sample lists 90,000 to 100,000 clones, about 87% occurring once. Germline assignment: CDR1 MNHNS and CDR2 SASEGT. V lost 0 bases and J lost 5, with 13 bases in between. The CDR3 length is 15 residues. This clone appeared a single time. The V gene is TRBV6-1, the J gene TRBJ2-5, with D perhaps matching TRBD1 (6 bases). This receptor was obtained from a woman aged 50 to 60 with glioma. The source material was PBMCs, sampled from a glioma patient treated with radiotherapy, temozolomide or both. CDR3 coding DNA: TGTGCCAGCAGTGAAGCGTTGGGGGCAATGGAGACCCAGTACTTC. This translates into CASSEALGAMETQYF.